This T cell receptor (beta chain) was sequenced during a study of control samples from healthy donors and cancer patients. There are 18 residues in the CDR3. Germline V gene sequence: CDR1 ENHRY, CDR2 SYGVKD. The J segment lost 0 bases and the V segment lost 4 bases, leaving 5 bases of the junction unmatched. The table came from immunoSEQ multiplex PCR; TCRdb's copy has only in-frame clones and leaves some out. The sample has 100,000 to 150,000 clones; approximately 90% are singletons. The rearrangement uses TRBV10-3 and TRBJ2-1, with TRBD2 matching 14 bases. This TCR derives from a woman between 45 and 65 years old in good health. Specimen: blood. This chain's CDR3 is CAISAGTSGSGSYNEQFF. The CDR3 DNA sequence: TGTGCCATCAGTGCCGGGACTAGCGGGAGTGGCTCCTACAATGAGCAGTTCTTC.